This entry lists 13 T cell receptor beta chains sequenced from one sample in a study of high-grade serous ovarian cancer treatment subgroups. Tumor samples were taken before definitive surgery or chemotherapy. Libraries were prepared by immunoSEQ multiplex PCR; TCRdb keeps only in-frame clonotypes and omits some of them. The table records more than 15,000 clones, about 75% of them present only once. Sequencing was performed on tumor tissue. The receptors come from a human donor with high-grade serous ovarian cancer.

The V call is TRBV7-9, the J call TRBJ2-5; D is tentatively TRBD1 or TRBD2 (5 bases each). CDR1 is SEHNR and CDR2 is FQNEAQ in the germline V gene (reference sequence). The V end lost 7 bases, the J end lost 4 bases, and 16 bases lay between the germline ends. This CDR3 spans 14 amino acids. The CDR3, as DNA: TGTGCCAGCACAAAAGCTGGGGGTGGAGAGACCCAGTACTTC. This sequence encodes CASTKAGGGETQYF.

This chain uses TRBV19 with TRBJ1-2; TRBD1 aligns across 7 bases. Germline CDR1 is LNHDA and CDR2 is SQIVND (reference sequence). V lost 6 bases, J lost 6 bases, and 7 bases stayed unmatched. This CDR3 spans 13 amino acids. As DNA, the CDR3 is TGTGCCAGTAGCCCCACAGGGGTGGATGGCTACACCTTC. Translating it yields CASSPTGVDGYTF.

The V call is TRBV29-1, the J call TRBJ1-1, with a possible D match to TRBD1 (5 bases). Germline loops: CDR1 SQVTM, CDR2 ANQGSEA. CDR3 length equals 11 residues. V was shortened by 5 bases and J by 6 bases, with 10 bases between the two germline ends. The CDR3 bases are TGCAGCGTTCCCTGGGGACCTGAAGCTTTCTTT. The encoded protein is CSVPWGPEAFF.

The chain combines TRBV11-1 with TRBJ1-1; D not resolved. Between the trimmed V and J ends, which lost 2 bases and 8 bases, there was a span of 12 bases. The CDR3 consists of 13 residues. CDR1 SGHAT and CDR2 FQDESV come from the germline V gene (reference sequence). The CDR3, as DNA: TGTGCCAGCAGCTTACCCGGTCCCTCCGAAGCTTTCTTT. This codes for CASSLPGPSEAFF. Filled out from reference TRBV11-1 and TRBJ1-1, the complete variable domain reads EAEVAQSPRYKITEKSQAVAFWCDPISGHATLYWYRQILGQGPELLVQFQDESVVDDSQLPKDRFSAERLKGVDSTLKIQPAELGDSAMYLCASSLPGPSEAFFGQGTRLTVV.

The genes are TRBV9 and TRBJ2-7, with 9 positions matching TRBD2. This CDR3 has 15 residues. CDR1 is SGDLS and CDR2 is YYNGEE in the germline V gene. V lost 2 bases to trimming and J lost 3 bases; unmatched junction nucleotides: 6. In DNA, the CDR3 is TGTGCCAGCAGCGTGGGGGAACTAGCGGGCTACGAGCAGTACTTC. Translation gives CASSVGELAGYEQYF.

The V call is TRBV9, the J call TRBJ1-5; D may be TRBD1 (5 bases). The V end was cut by 3 bases, the J end by 4 bases, with 14 bases between. The V gene's germline CDR1 is SGDLS and CDR2 YYNGEE. The CDR3 spans 15 residues. CDR3 bases: TGTGCCAGCAGCGCGTACGGGACGGATAATCAGCCCCAGCATTTT. It is translated as CASSAYGTDNQPQHF.

V and J are TRBV27 and TRBJ2-5; 12 nucleotides align to TRBD2. This CDR3 spans 17 amino acids. Unmatched junction bases numbered 12, after V lost 5 bases and J lost 5 bases. CDR1 is MNHEY and CDR2 is SMNVEV in the germline V gene (reference sequence). CDR3 nucleotides: TGTGCCAGCAGTCCCCGACTAGCGGGAGTGACGCTGGAGACCCAGTACTTC. Its protein product is CASSPRLAGVTLETQYF.

CDR3 nucleotide sequence: TGTGCCTGGAGTGTCGGTCATGGAAATCAGCCCCAGCATTTT. As protein: CAWSVGHGNQPQHF. The chain has TRBV30 and TRBJ1-5, with no clear D. The CDR3 has 14 amino acids. Between the trimmed V and J ends, which lost 0 bases and 4 bases, there was a span of 10 bases. The germline V gene has CDR1 GTSNPN and CDR2 SVGIG (reference sequence).

This chain connects TRBV4-3 to TRBJ2-3; 14 bases are shared with TRBD2. V dropped 4 bases and J dropped 1; count of bases not matched to a gene: 1. This CDR3 contains 16 residues. Germline-derived CDR1 and CDR2 are LGHNA and YSLEER. CDR3 sequence: CASSPGLAGGTDTQYF. In DNA form, the CDR3 reads TGCGCCAGCAGCCCGGGACTAGCGGGAGGCACAGATACGCAGTATTTT.

This chain uses TRBV6-6 with TRBJ2-3; no reliable D call. CDR3 size: 14 residues. CDR1 and CDR2 (germline): MNHNY, SVGAGI (reference sequence). Trimming took off 8 bases at V and 1 base at J, with 13 bases between the two ends. The CDR3 DNA reads TGTGCCAGCGGTCCTAGTCGCGGCACAGATACGCAGTATTTT. It codes for CASGPSRGTDTQYF.

The genes are TRBV7-9 and TRBJ1-1, with D possibly matching TRBD1 (6 bases). The germline V and J ends were trimmed by 2 bases and 1 base, with 11 bases remaining between them. Germline V lookup: CDR1 SEHNR, CDR2 FQNEAQ (reference sequence). This CDR3 comprises 15 residues. CDR3: CASSLIRGANTEAFF. As DNA, the CDR3 is TGTGCCAGCAGCTTAATACGGGGGGCGAACACTGAAGCTTTCTTT.

The chain joins TRBV27 to TRBJ2-7; TRBD2 aligns across 13 bases. This CDR3 is 15 amino acids long. Trimming at V came to 4 bases and at J to 7 bases, leaving 7 bases not matched to a gene. Germline-derived CDR1 and CDR2 are MNHEY and SMNVEV (reference sequence). CDR3 nucleotide sequence: TGTGCCAGCAGTTCTGGACTAGCGGGAGTGAGGGAGCAGTACTTC. It codes for CASSSGLAGVREQYF.

The chain carries TRBV11-3 and TRBJ1-5; weak D call: TRBD1 (5 bases). Germline CDR1 reads SGHNT; CDR2 reads YENEEA. CDR3 length: 14 residues. Trimming took off 3 bases at V and 3 bases at J, with 9 bases between the two ends. This chain's CDR3 is CASSFGGPNQPQHF. In nucleotides, the CDR3 is TGTGCCAGCAGCTTTGGGGGTCCCAATCAGCCCCAGCATTTT.